This T cell receptor beta chain was retrieved from a study of glioma-infiltrating T cells after dendritic cell vaccination. Libraries were prepared by immunoSEQ multiplex PCR; TCRdb keeps only in-frame clonotypes and omits some of them. The sample holds 50,000 to 80,000 clones, more than 75% seen once. CDR3 length: 16 amino acids. CDR1 and CDR2 from the germline V gene are LGHNA and YNFKEQ. The ends lost 0 bases at V and 4 bases at J; junction bases unmatched: 7. The source of this sequence is a human donor with glioblastoma. Sequencing was performed on blood, taken before dendritic cell vaccination. The chain joins TRBV4-2 to TRBJ2-7, with 9 bases matching TRBD2. In DNA form, the CDR3 reads TGTGCCAGCAGCCAAGAATTGCGGGGGGGCCATTACGAGCAGTACTTC. Protein sequence: CASSQELRGGHYEQYF.